The clone carrying this TCR beta chain has ten or more counts. Its antigen is still unknown. These data originate in a study of T cells in Graves' hyperthyroidism and ophthalmopathy. Whole-study results and caveats: A model built on 13 V-J features separated ophthalmopathy from stable hyperthyroidism. Blood shared most expanded thyroid clonotypes above 0.001.

The investigators amplified TCR beta CDR3 regions from RNA transcripts. An initial round of RT-PCR targeting the TCR CDR3 relied on the HTBI primer set. One entry per CDR3 protein results from TCRdb running MiXCR on the multiplex PCR reads. In the table there are over 700,000 distinct CDR3 sequences, roughly 40% of which are singletons. With a duration under 2 months, the hyperthyroidism was newly diagnosed in patients aged 18 to 65. The TCR sequence derives from a man between 18 and 29 years old with Graves' hyperthyroidism. Sample: blood.

CDR3 residues: CASRHNRDRPYEQYF. The CDR3 DNA follows: TGTGCCAGCAGACATAACCGGGACAGACCCTACGAGCAGTACTTC. The rearrangement links TRBV12-3 or TRBV12-4 to TRBJ2-7, with 7 nucleotides matching TRBD1. The CDR3 loop spans 15 amino acids. With 6 bases clipped from V and 2 bases from J, the junction kept 10 bases outside the gene matches.